This entry lists 13 T cell receptor beta chains sequenced from one sample in a study of blood T cell repertoires in COVID-19. This table comes from immunoSEQ multiplex PCR, and its TCRdb copy is limited to in-frame clones, with some not included. This table holds roughly 200,000 clones, more than 75% found once. The sample consisted of peripheral blood. Receptor source: a man aged 35-49 years with active or convalescent COVID-19.

The chain combines TRBV2 with TRBJ1-6; possibly TRBD1 for D (5 bases). This CDR3 spans 15 amino acids. Germline V lookup: CDR1 SNHLY, CDR2 FYNNEI. V lost 6 bases and J 5 bases, leaving 14 bases between the germline ends. The chain's CDR3 is CASRYFTGHNSPLHF. The CDR3 DNA reads TGTGCCAGCAGGTATTTTACAGGTCATAATTCACCCCTCCACTTT.

This chain links TRBV27 with TRBJ1-1; perhaps TRBD1 as D (5 bases). The V and J ends lost 2 bases and 7 bases respectively, with 11 bases between them. This CDR3 spans 13 amino acids. Germline V gives CDR1 MNHEY, CDR2 SMNVEV (reference sequence). For the CDR3, the DNA is TGTGCCAGCAGTTTACAGGGTTCGGGTGAAGCTTTCTTT. Protein sequence: CASSLQGSGEAFF.

J is TRBJ1-6 and V is TRBV2; D remains unclear. From germline, CDR1 is SNHLY and CDR2 FYNNEI. Trimming shortened V by 7 bases and J by 8 bases, and 12 bases separated the two germline ends. The CDR3 totals 13 residues. Written as DNA, the CDR3 is TGTGCCAGCAACTCGGCCCAGGATTCACCCCTCCACTTT. Its protein product is CASNSAQDSPLHF. Complete variable domain (other parts from reference TRBV2 and TRBJ1-6): EPEVTQTPSHQVTQMGQEVILRCVPISNHLYFYWYRQILGQKVEFLVSFYNNEISEKSEIFDDQFSVERPDGSNFTLKIRSTKLEDSAMYFCASNSAQDSPLHFGNGTRLTVT.

J is TRBJ1-1 and V is TRBV6-5; 7 nucleotides agree with TRBD1. J lost 11 bases, V lost 5 bases, and 14 bases had no gene match. The germline V gene has CDR1 MNHEY and CDR2 SVGAGI. There are 14 residues in the CDR3. CDR3 coding DNA: TGTGCCAGCAGTCACACGACCGGCCCAGGGGGTGCTTTCTTT. Its translation: CASSHTTGPGGAFF.

The chain joins TRBV19 to TRBJ1-2; unclear D gene. Germline CDR1 reads LNHDA; CDR2 reads SQIVND (reference sequence). Trimming shortened V by 7 bases and J by 1 base, and 7 bases separated the two germline ends. CDR3 length: 12 residues. The CDR3 DNA reads TGTGCCAGTACCCCGGGTAACTATGGCTACACCTTC. Its protein product is CASTPGNYGYTF.

The rearrangement joins TRBV11-2 to TRBJ1-6; TRBD1 aligns across 8 bases. The CDR3 runs 14 residues. V shed 2 bases, J shed 10 bases, and the junction held 4 bases outside the gene matches. CDR1 SGHAT and CDR2 FQNNGV come from the germline V gene. This chain's CDR3 is CASSLNAGGSPLHF. CDR3 DNA sequence: TGTGCCAGCAGCTTAAACGCAGGGGGCTCACCCCTCCACTTT.

This sequence joins TRBV18 and TRBJ2-6, with D perhaps TRBD2 (5 bases). This CDR3 has 16 amino acids. V dropped 6 bases and J dropped 4 bases, with 16 bases sitting between them. The germline V gene encodes CDR1 KGHSH and CDR2 LQKENI. In DNA form, the CDR3 reads TGTGCCAGCTCGCCAGTAGGAGGTTCGGGGGCCAACGTCCTGACTTTC. Encoded protein: CASSPVGGSGANVLTF.

The chain is built from TRBV11-2 and TRBJ1-5; no reliable D call. Trimming removed 0 bases at V and 9 bases at J, with 15 bases between. This CDR3 region has 15 residues. Germline loops: CDR1 SGHAT, CDR2 FQNNGV. CDR3 loop: CASSLDMGIGRPQHF. The DNA for the CDR3 is TGTGCCAGCAGCTTAGACATGGGAATAGGGAGGCCCCAGCATTTT.

The chain recombines TRBV19 with TRBJ1-1; tentative D call: TRBD1 (5 bases). The CDR3 runs 17 residues. V was shortened by 2 bases and J by 3 bases, with 19 bases between the two germline ends. Per the germline V gene, CDR1 is LNHDA and CDR2 is SQIVND (reference sequence). The CDR3 is CASSIHSSQVVDTEAFF. The CDR3 nucleotides read TGTGCCAGTAGTATACATTCGTCACAGGTAGTGGACACTGAAGCTTTCTTT.

This clone was found once. The CDR3 coding sequence is TGTGCCAGCAGCTTGCGAGACAGAGATAATTCACCCCTCCACTTT. Amino acids: CASSLRDRDNSPLHF. The rearrangement links TRBV7-2 to TRBJ1-6, with D possibly matching TRBD1 (5 bases). CDR1 and CDR2 from the germline V gene are SGHTA and FQGNSA. CDR3 length: 15 amino acids. V lost 3 bases, J lost 5 bases, and 11 bases lay in between.

The genes are TRBV5-1 and TRBJ2-5; D possibly corresponds to TRBD2 (6 bases). The germline V and J ends were trimmed by 0 bases and 1 base, with 10 bases remaining between them. This CDR3 spans 15 amino acids. The V gene's germline CDR1 is SGHRS and CDR2 YFSETQ. DNA of the CDR3: TGCGCCAGCAGCTTGGGATGGGGAGGCCAAGAGACCCAGTACTTC. Translating gives CASSLGWGGQETQYF.

The CDR3: CASSFYGNTIYF. CDR3 DNA: TGTGCCAGCAGCTTTTATGGAAACACCATATATTTT. The J gene is TRBJ1-3, the V gene TRBV5-6; no clear D gene. This CDR3 spans 12 amino acids. V gave up 2 bases and J gave up 3 bases, with 3 bases separating them. Germline loops: CDR1 SGHDT, CDR2 YYEEEE.

The chain employs TRBV11-3 and TRBJ1-1; TRBD1 is a possible D gene (6 bases). Looked up from germline, CDR1 is SGHNT and CDR2 is YENEEA. The V gene lost 5 bases and the J gene lost 4 bases, with 11 bases spanning the gap. This CDR3 has 13 amino acids. In nucleotides, the CDR3 is TGTGCCAGCAGCCCCCAGGGGAGCACTGAAGCTTTCTTT. Its translation is CASSPQGSTEAFF.